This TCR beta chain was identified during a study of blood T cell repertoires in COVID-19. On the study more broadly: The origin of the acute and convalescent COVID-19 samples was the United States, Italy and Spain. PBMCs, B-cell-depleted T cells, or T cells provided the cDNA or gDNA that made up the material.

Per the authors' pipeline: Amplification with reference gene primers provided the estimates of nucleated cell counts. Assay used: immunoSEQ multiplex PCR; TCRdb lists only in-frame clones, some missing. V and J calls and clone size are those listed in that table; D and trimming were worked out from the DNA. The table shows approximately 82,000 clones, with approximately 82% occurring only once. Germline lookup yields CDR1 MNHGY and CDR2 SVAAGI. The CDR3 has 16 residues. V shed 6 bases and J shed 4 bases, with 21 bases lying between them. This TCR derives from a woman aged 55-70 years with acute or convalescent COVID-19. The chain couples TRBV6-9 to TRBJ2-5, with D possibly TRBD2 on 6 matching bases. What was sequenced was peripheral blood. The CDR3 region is CASRNPGQGGPETQYF. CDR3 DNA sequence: TGTGCCAGCAGAAATCCCGGCCAGGGAGGCCCAGAGACCCAGTACTTC.